A single sample gave rise to the 28 T cell receptor beta chains below, sequenced in a study of blood T cell repertoires in COVID-19. Sequenced by immunoSEQ multiplex PCR; TCRdb stores in-frame clones only, minus some. The sample consists of 200,000 to 300,000 clones, 85% of them appearing once. Sequencing was done on a sample of peripheral blood. The receptor source for this set is a man aged 50 to 59 with COVID-19, enrolled during active disease.

The CDR3 nucleotides read TGCGCCAGCAGCTTTGACACCTCGAACACCGGGGAGCTGTTTTTT. This encodes CASSFDTSNTGELFF. The chain employs TRBV5-1 and TRBJ2-2, with D uncertain. This CDR3 is built from 15 residues. V lost 2 bases and J 0 bases, leaving 8 bases between the germline ends. Looked up from germline, CDR1 is SGHRS and CDR2 is YFSETQ.

The V call is TRBV24-1, the J call TRBJ1-1; D not certain. Germline values: CDR1 KGHDR, CDR2 SFDVKD. V was trimmed by 5 bases and J by 1 base, leaving 13 bases between them. CDR3 length: 15 residues. CDR3 amino acids: CATSARPPGNTEAFF. CDR3 nucleotides: TGTGCCACCAGTGCACGGCCTCCGGGGAACACTGAAGCTTTCTTT.

The chain carries TRBV5-1 and TRBJ1-6; D call uncertain. V lost 0 bases and J lost 6, with 7 bases in between. Germline V CDR1 and CDR2: SGHRS, YFSETQ. The CDR3 loop spans 14 amino acids. The CDR3 DNA is TGCGCCAGCAGCTTGGAGGGAGGTAATTCACCCCTCCACTTT. This sequence encodes CASSLEGGNSPLHF.

The V gene is TRBV6-5, the J gene TRBJ1-1; maybe TRBD1 (5 bases). Germline loops: CDR1 MNHEY, CDR2 SVGAGI. Trimming shortened V by 4 bases and J by 3 bases, and 9 bases separated the two germline ends. This CDR3 region has 13 residues. The CDR3 here is CASSWGRDTEAFF. In nucleotides, the CDR3 is TGTGCCAGCAGTTGGGGCAGGGACACTGAAGCTTTCTTT.

The chain joins TRBV13 to TRBJ1-2, with 8 bases matching TRBD1. Germline CDR1 is PRHDT and CDR2 is FYEKMQ (reference sequence). The V gene end was trimmed by 8 bases and the J gene end by 6 bases; junction bases not matched to a gene: 11. The CDR3 totals 14 residues. The CDR3 DNA is TGTGCCAGCGCCGACAGGGGAACTTTTGATGGCTACACCTTC. This translates into CASADRGTFDGYTF.

The V call is TRBV4-1, the J call TRBJ2-7; D might be TRBD1 (6 bases). This CDR3 is 16 amino acids long. Deletions cut 0 bases from V and 3 bases from J, with 15 bases between. Germline V gene sequence: CDR1 MGHRA, CDR2 YSYEKL. The CDR3 region is CASSQDPRDTFYEQYF. CDR3 DNA: TGCGCCAGCAGCCAAGATCCGAGGGACACATTCTACGAGCAGTACTTC.

The gene calls are TRBV27 and TRBJ1-5; the D is unclear. Between the trimmed V and J ends, which lost 4 bases and 11 bases, there was a span of 15 bases. The CDR3 runs 13 residues. Germline V gives CDR1 MNHEY, CDR2 SMNVEV (reference sequence). CDR3 in amino acids: CASSSWASKTQHF. Here the CDR3 DNA reads TGTGCCAGCAGTTCTTGGGCTTCCAAGACCCAGCATTTT.

The count of this clone is one. The chain has TRBV24-1 and TRBJ2-1; 7 bases fit TRBD2. Germline assignment: CDR1 KGHDR and CDR2 SFDVKD. Trimming cost V 9 bases and J 4 bases; bases outside gene matches: 8. The CDR3 covers 14 residues. The CDR3 sequence: CATSARGEYNEQFF. The CDR3 DNA reads as TGTGCCACCTCAGCCCGGGGGGAGTACAATGAGCAGTTCTTC.

Only one count was recorded for this clone. The J gene is TRBJ2-7, the V gene TRBV5-1; 9 bases map to TRBD1. From germline, CDR1 is SGHRS and CDR2 YFSETQ. The CDR3 loop spans 14 amino acids. The V gene end was trimmed by 2 bases and the J gene end by 2 bases; junction bases not matched to a gene: 2. The CDR3: CASSFDRGTYEQYF. The CDR3, as DNA: TGCGCCAGCAGCTTCGACAGGGGGACCTACGAGCAGTACTTC.

The CDR3 sequence is CASTSGGGDGYTF. CDR3 DNA sequence: TGTGCCAGCACCTCGGGAGGGGGGGACGGCTACACCTTC. This chain uses TRBV6-5 with TRBJ1-2; perhaps TRBD1 as D (6 bases). Trimming removed 7 bases at V and 8 bases at J, with 17 bases between. CDR3 length: 13 amino acids. Germline assignment: CDR1 MNHEY and CDR2 SVGAGI.

The chain combines TRBV6-1 with TRBJ2-7, with D possibly TRBD2 on 6 matching bases. Germline values: CDR1 MNHNS, CDR2 SASEGT. This CDR3 is 12 amino acids long. V was trimmed by 3 bases and J by 8 bases, leaving 11 bases between them. CDR3 sequence reads: CASSEGTSQQYF. CDR3 bases: TGTGCCAGCAGTGAGGGGACTTCGCAGCAGTACTTC.

The chain combines TRBV5-1 with TRBJ2-5; 8 bases fit TRBD1. Trimming removed 2 bases from V and 5 bases from J; junction bases left unmatched: 5. The germline V gene has CDR1 SGHRS and CDR2 YFSETQ. The length of the CDR3 is 14 residues. CDR3 loop: CASSFQGALETQYF. The DNA for the CDR3 is TGCGCCAGCAGCTTTCAGGGGGCGCTGGAGACCCAGTACTTC.

The chain is built from TRBV4-1 and TRBJ1-4; D call uncertain. With 6 bases removed from V and 8 bases from J, the gap between germline ends came to 10 bases. The germline V gene encodes CDR1 MGHRA and CDR2 YSYEKL. The CDR3 sequence is 12 residues long. Here the CDR3 reads CASSQYGEKLFF. CDR3 sequence (DNA): TGCGCCAGCAGTCAGTACGGGGAAAAACTGTTTTTT.

The chain links TRBV5-8 to TRBJ1-6; 7 nucleotides line up with TRBD1. This CDR3 region has 14 residues. Germline trimming cut 0 bases from V and 10 bases from J; bases unmatched to any gene: 4. Germline V gene sequence: CDR1 SGHTS, CDR2 YDEGEE. This CDR3 reads CASSLGRGDSPLHF. The CDR3 nucleotides are TGTGCCAGCAGCTTGGGCAGGGGGGACTCACCCCTCCACTTT. The variable domain in full, with the rest retrieved from reference TRBV5-8 and TRBJ1-6, is EAGVTQSPTHLIKTRGQQATLRCSPISGHTSVYWYQQALGLGLQFLLWYDEGEERNRGNFPPRFSGRQFPNYSSELNVNALELEDSALYLCASSLGRGDSPLHFGNGTRLTVT.

The V call is TRBV7-2, the J call TRBJ1-2; 7 positions agree with TRBD1. V lost 1 base to trimming and J lost 4 bases; unmatched junction nucleotides: 6. Per the germline V gene, CDR1 is SGHTA and CDR2 is FQGNSA. CDR3 size: 15 residues. CDR3 residues: CASSLEYRGGYGYTF. Here the CDR3 DNA reads TGTGCCAGCAGCTTAGAGTACAGGGGAGGCTATGGCTACACCTTC.

The chain combines TRBV7-9 with TRBJ1-1; TRBD1 is a possible D gene (6 bases). The CDR3 length is 15 residues. V was cut by 2 bases and J by 4 bases, with 14 bases left in between. CDR1 SEHNR and CDR2 FQNEAQ come from the germline V gene (reference sequence). The CDR3 sequence: CASSLKGPGATEAFF. CDR3 bases: TGTGCCAGCAGCTTAAAGGGGCCAGGGGCCACTGAAGCTTTCTTT.

The chain is built from TRBV9 and TRBJ1-4; 10 bases align to TRBD1. The V and J ends lost 2 bases and 5 bases, in that order; junction bases with no gene match: 9. The germline CDR1 and CDR2 sequences are SGDLS and YYNGEE. This CDR3 is built from 17 residues. CDR3 sequence (DNA): TGTGCCAGCAGCGTGGGCGGGGGACAGGGGCGGAATGAAAAACTGTTTTTT. This translates into CASSVGGGQGRNEKLFF. Supplemented by reference TRBV9 and TRBJ1-4, the full variable domain reads DSGVTQTPKHLITATGQRVTLRCSPRSGDLSVYWYQQSLDQGLQFLIQYYNGEERAKGNILERFSAQQFPDLHSELNLSSLELGDSALYFCASSVGGGQGRNEKLFFGSGTQLSVL.

CDR3 nucleotide sequence: TGTGCCAGCAGTTTATCCCCCCCTAACTATGGCTACACCTTC. Its protein product is CASSLSPPNYGYTF. The chain links TRBV6-5 to TRBJ1-2, with no clear D. Between the trimmed V and J ends, which lost 4 bases and 0 bases, there was a span of 9 bases. Looked up from germline, CDR1 is MNHEY and CDR2 is SVGAGI. The CDR3 spans 14 residues.

This sequence joins TRBV5-1 and TRBJ2-4; 7 positions agree with TRBD2. CDR1 and CDR2 from the germline V gene are SGHRS and YFSETQ. The CDR3 is made up of 14 amino acids. Unmatched junction bases numbered 7, after V lost 4 bases and J lost 6 bases. In DNA form, the CDR3 reads TGCGCCAGCAGCCAAGGACTAGACGGAAACATTCAGTACTTC. Translation gives CASSQGLDGNIQYF.

V gene TRBV5-4 combines with J gene TRBJ1-4, with D unclear. Germline loops: CDR1 SGHNT, CDR2 YYREEE (reference sequence). V was pared by 4 bases and J by 5 bases, with 15 bases between. CDR3 length: 15 amino acids. The CDR3 loop is CASSLGGSGNEKLFF. CDR3 DNA sequence: TGTGCCAGCAGCCTGGGAGGGTCGGGGAATGAAAAACTGTTTTTT.

The chain joins TRBV7-8 to TRBJ2-7; TRBD2 is a possible D gene (5 bases). V gave up 7 bases and J gave up 4 bases, with 20 bases separating them. This CDR3 comprises 15 residues. Germline loops: CDR1 SGHVS, CDR2 FQNEAQ. The CDR3 DNA reads as TGTGCCAGCACTGGGGAGCAGGATGGCCCGTACGAGCAGTACTTC. Translated: CASTGEQDGPYEQYF.

This clone was observed a single time. The CDR3 DNA follows: TGTGCCAGCAGAGGTATTCAGACATTCAACTATGGCTACACCTTC. Amino acid sequence: CASRGIQTFNYGYTF. This rearrangement joins TRBV6-5 to TRBJ1-2; D is uncertain. This CDR3 comprises 15 residues. Trimming removed 6 bases at V and 2 bases at J, with 16 bases between. Germline V lookup: CDR1 MNHEY, CDR2 SVGAGI.

The J gene is TRBJ1-5, the V gene TRBV18; 9 bases are shared with TRBD1. CDR3 size: 14 residues. The ends lost 4 bases at V and 6 bases at J; junction bases unmatched: 4. Germline V lookup: CDR1 KGHSH, CDR2 LQKENI. In nucleotides, the CDR3 is TGTGCCAGCTCACTGGACAGGGGAAGTCAGCCCCAGCATTTT. It is translated as CASSLDRGSQPQHF.

This clone occurred a few times. DNA for the CDR3: TGTGCCATCAGGGGGACAGACACTGAAGCTTTCTTT. Encoded protein: CAIRGTDTEAFF. The chain links TRBV10-3 to TRBJ1-1; 7 nucleotides align to TRBD1. Germline assignment: CDR1 ENHRY and CDR2 SYGVKD. This CDR3 comprises 12 residues. V lost 6 bases to trimming and J lost 3 bases; unmatched junction nucleotides: 1.

This chain uses TRBV5-1 with TRBJ2-5, with TRBD1 matching 7 bases. V was pared by 1 base and J by 2 bases, with 5 bases of the junction left unmatched. Germline V gene lookup returns CDR1 SGHRS and CDR2 YFSETQ. The CDR3 covers 15 residues. Here the CDR3 DNA reads TGCGCCAGCAGCTTGAGGGGGACAGTACAAGAGACCCAGTACTTC. Its protein is CASSLRGTVQETQYF.

The chain recombines TRBV4-1 with TRBJ2-7, with TRBD2 as a possible D gene (6 bases). Germline lookup yields CDR1 MGHRA and CDR2 YSYEKL. Trimming pared 0 bases from V and 2 bases from J, leaving 14 bases between. The CDR3 consists of 16 residues. This CDR3 reads CASSQEFVRLAYEQYF. DNA for the CDR3: TGCGCCAGCAGCCAAGAGTTCGTCAGACTAGCCTACGAGCAGTACTTC.

The chain employs TRBV6-5 and TRBJ2-5; weak D call: TRBD2 (6 bases). This CDR3 region has 15 residues. V lost 6 bases to trimming and J lost 2 bases, with 16 bases between them. Per germline, CDR1 MNHEY and CDR2 SVGAGI. The CDR3 loop is CASRGWGGRQETQYF. The CDR3 DNA follows: TGTGCCAGCAGAGGATGGGGAGGTCGGCAAGAGACCCAGTACTTC.

In its sample, this clone was seen a few times. The gene calls are TRBV4-1 and TRBJ2-6; 11 bases align to TRBD1. Germline V gene lookup returns CDR1 MGHRA and CDR2 YSYEKL. The trim removed 4 bases at V and 2 bases at J, leaving 7 bases unmatched. The length of the CDR3 is 18 residues. CDR3 DNA: TGCGCCAGCAGCCTCCAAGGGGACAGGGGGGCTGGGGCCAACGTCCTGACTTTC. Its protein is CASSLQGDRGAGANVLTF.